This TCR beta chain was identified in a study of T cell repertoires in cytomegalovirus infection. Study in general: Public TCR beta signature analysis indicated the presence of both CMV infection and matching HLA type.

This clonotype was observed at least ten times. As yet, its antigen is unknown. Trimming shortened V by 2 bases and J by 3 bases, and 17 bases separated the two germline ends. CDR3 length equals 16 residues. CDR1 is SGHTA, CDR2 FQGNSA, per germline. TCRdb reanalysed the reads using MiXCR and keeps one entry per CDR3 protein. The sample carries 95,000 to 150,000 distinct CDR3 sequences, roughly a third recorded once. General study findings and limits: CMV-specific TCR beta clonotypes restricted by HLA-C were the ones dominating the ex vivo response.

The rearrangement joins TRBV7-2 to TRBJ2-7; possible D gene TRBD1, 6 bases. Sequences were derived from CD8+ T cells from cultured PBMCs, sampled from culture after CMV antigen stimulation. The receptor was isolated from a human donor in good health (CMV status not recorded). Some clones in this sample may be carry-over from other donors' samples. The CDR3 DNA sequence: TGTGCCAGCAGCTTATTGGTTTCGGACAGCGTCTACGAGCAGTACTTC. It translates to CASSLLVSDSVYEQYF.